The source of this T cell receptor (beta chain) is a study of blood T cell repertoires in COVID-19. CDR1 and CDR2 from the germline V gene are MNHEY and SMNVEV (reference sequence). Between the trimmed V and J ends, which lost 6 bases and 0 bases, there was a span of 17 bases. The CDR3 loop spans 17 amino acids. Method: immunoSEQ multiplex PCR; TCRdb's copy keeps in-frame clones and lacks some. The top ten clones hold roughly a quarter of a sample with roughly 40,000 clones, roughly 77% of them seen once. The source material was peripheral blood. This chain links TRBV27 with TRBJ1-4; D is ambiguous. The receptor was derived from a man of 80 years or more with acute or convalescent COVID-19. The CDR3 sequence: CASSRRLEAATNEKLFF. The CDR3 DNA reads as TGTGCCAGCAGCCGACGTCTGGAGGCTGCAACTAATGAAAAACTGTTTTTT.